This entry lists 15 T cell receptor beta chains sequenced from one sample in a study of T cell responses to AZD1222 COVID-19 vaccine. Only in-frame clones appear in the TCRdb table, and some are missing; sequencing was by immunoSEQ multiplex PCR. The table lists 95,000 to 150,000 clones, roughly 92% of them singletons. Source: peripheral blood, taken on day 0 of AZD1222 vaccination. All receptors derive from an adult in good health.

CDR3 protein: CASSLDTEAFF. The DNA of the CDR3 is TGTGCCAGCAGCTTAGACACTGAAGCTTTCTTT. The genes are TRBV5-5 and TRBJ1-1; no firm D call. V lost 2 bases and J 3 bases, leaving 2 bases between the germline ends. The germline CDR1 and CDR2 sequences are SGHKS and YYEKEE (reference sequence). The CDR3 is 11 amino acids.

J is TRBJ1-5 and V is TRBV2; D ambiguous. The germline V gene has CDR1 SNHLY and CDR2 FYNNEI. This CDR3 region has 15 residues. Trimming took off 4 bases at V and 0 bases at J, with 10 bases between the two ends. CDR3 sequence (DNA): TGTGCCAGCAGTGCACCCCGATATAGCAATCAGCCCCAGCATTTT. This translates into CASSAPRYSNQPQHF.

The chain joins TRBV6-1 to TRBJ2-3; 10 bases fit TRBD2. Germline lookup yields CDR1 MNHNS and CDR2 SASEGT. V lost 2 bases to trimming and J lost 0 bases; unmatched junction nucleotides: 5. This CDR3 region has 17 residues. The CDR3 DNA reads TGTGCCAGCAGTGAAACGGGTAGCGGGGGGAGCACAGATACGCAGTATTTT. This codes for CASSETGSGGSTDTQYF.

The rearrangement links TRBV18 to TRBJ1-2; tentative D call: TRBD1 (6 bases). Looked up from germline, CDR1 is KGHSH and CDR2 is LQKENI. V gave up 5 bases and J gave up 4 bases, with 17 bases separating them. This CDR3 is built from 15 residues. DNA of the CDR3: TGTGCCAGCTCAGACACAGGGTTTTTTGGCTATGGCTACACCTTC. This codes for CASSDTGFFGYGYTF.

CDR3 in DNA: TGTGCCAGCAGTCCCATAGGGAGGATGGCCGGGGAGCTGTTTTTT. Encoded protein: CASSPIGRMAGELFF. The V call is TRBV3-1 (or the pseudogene TRBV3-2), the J call TRBJ2-2; TRBD2 might be the D (6 bases). V was trimmed by 6 bases and J by 6 bases, leaving 17 bases between them. CDR3 length equals 15 residues. CDR1 and CDR2 (germline): LGHDT, YNNKEL (reference sequence).

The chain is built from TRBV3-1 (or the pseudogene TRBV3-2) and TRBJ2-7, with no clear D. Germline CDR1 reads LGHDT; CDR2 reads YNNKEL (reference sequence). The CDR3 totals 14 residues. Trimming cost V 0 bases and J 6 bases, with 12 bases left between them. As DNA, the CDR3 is TGTGCCAGCAGCCAAGATGGCCCAGCTGGCGAGCAGTACGTC. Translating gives CASSQDGPAGEQYV.

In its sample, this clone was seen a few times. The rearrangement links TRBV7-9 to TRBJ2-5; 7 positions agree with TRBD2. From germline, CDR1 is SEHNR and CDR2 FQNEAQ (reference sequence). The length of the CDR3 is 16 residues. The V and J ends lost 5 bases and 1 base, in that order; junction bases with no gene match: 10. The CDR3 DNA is TGTGCCAGCAGCACACCCCTCGGGGGGTCCCAAGAGACCCAGTACTTC. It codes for CASSTPLGGSQETQYF. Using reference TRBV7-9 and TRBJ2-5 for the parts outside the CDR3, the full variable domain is DTGVSQNPRHKITKRGQNVTFRCDPISEHNRLYWYRQTLGQGPEFLTYFQNEAQLEKSRLLSDRFSAERPKGSFSTLEIQRTEQGDSAMYLCASSTPLGGSQETQYFGPGTRLLVL.

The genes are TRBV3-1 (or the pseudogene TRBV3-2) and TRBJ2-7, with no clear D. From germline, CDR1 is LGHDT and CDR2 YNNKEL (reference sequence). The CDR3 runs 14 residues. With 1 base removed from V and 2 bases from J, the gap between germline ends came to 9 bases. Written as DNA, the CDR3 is TGTGCCAGCAGCCAAGCCGATAGTCCCTACGAGCAGTACGTC. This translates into CASSQADSPYEQYV.

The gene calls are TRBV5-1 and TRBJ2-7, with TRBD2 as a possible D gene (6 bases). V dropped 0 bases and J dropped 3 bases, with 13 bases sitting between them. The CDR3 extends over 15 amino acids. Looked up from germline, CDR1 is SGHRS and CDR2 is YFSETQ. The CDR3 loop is CASSLGQGGYYEQYF. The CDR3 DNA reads TGCGCCAGCAGCTTGGGTCAGGGAGGCTACTACGAGCAGTACTTC.

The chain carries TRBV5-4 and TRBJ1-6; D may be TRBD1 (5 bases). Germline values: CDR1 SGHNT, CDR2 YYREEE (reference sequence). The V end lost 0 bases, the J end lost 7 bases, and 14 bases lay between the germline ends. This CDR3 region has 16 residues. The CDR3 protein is CASSLGGPSMNSPLHF. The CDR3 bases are TGTGCCAGCAGCTTGGGGGGCCCTAGTATGAATTCACCCCTCCACTTT.

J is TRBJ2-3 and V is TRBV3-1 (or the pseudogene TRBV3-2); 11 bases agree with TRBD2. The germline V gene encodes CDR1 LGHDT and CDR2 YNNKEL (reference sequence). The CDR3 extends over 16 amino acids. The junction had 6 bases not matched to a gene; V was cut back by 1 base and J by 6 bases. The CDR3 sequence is CASSQVSGGARDTQYF. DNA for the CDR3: TGTGCCAGCAGCCAAGTTAGCGGGGGGGCGAGGGATACGCAGTATTTT.

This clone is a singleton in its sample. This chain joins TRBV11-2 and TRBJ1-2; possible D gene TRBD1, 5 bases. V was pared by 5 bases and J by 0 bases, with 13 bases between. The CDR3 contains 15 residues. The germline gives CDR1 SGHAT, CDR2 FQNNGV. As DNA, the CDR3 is TGTGCCAGCAGCCCCGGGGGGGTTCCTAACTATGGCTACACCTTC. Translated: CASSPGGVPNYGYTF.

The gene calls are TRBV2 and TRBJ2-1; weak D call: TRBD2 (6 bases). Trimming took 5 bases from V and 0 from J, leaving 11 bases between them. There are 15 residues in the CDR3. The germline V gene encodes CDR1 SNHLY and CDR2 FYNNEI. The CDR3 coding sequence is TGTGCCAGCAGTCTTAGCGGAAGCTCCTACAATGAGCAGTTCTTC. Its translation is CASSLSGSSYNEQFF.

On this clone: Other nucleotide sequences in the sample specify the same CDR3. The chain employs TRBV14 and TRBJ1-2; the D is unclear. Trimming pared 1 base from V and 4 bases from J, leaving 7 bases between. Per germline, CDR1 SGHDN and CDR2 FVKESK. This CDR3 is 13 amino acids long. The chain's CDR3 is CASSQVYSYGYTF. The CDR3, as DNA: TGTGCCAGCAGCCAAGTTTACAGCTATGGCTACACCTTC. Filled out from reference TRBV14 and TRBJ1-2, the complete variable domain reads EAGVTQFPSHSVIEKGQTVTLRCDPISGHDNLYWYRRVMGKEIKFLLHFVKESKQDESGMPNNRFLAERTGGTYSTLKVQPAELEDSGVYFCASSQVYSYGYTFGSGTRLTVV.

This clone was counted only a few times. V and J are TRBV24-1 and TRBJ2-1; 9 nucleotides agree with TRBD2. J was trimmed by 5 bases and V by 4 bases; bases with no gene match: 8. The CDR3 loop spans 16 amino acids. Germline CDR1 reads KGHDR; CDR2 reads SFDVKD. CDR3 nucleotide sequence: TGTGCCACCAGTGACGATATAGCGGGGGCCAACAATGAGCAGTTCTTC. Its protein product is CATSDDIAGANNEQFF.